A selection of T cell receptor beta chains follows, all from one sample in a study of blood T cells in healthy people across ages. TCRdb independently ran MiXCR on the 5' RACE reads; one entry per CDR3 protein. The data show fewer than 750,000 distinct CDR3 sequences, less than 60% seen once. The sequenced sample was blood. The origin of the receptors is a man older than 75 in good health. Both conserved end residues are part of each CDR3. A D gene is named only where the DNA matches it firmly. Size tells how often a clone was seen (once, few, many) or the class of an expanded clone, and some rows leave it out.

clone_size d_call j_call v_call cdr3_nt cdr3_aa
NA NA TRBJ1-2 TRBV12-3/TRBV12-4 TGTACCAGCACCCTAGGAAGGACGTCAGGCTACACCTTC CTSTLGRTSGYTF
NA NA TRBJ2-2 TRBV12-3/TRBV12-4 TGTGCCAGCAGTTTTAGAGGGCAGAACACCGGGGAGCTGTTTTTT CASSFRGQNTGELFF
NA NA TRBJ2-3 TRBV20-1 TGCAGTGCTAGCAAGGGAACTAGCACAGATACGCAGTATTTT CSASKGTSTDTQYF
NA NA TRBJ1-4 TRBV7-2 TGTGCCAGCAGCTCGACAGGTCCTACCCCTACTAATGAAAAACTGTTTTTT CASSSTGPTPTNEKLFF
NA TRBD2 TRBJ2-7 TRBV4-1 TGCGCCAGCAGCCAAGAACTAGCGGGGGGTGTGTACGAGCAGTACTTC CASSQELAGGVYEQYF
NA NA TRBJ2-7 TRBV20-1 TGCAGTGCTAGCAGCGGGTTACCCTACGAGCAGTACTTC CSASSGLPYEQYF
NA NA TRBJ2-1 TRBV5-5 TGTGCCAGCACTCAAACCGGTCAGAACTACAATGAGCAGTTCTTC CASTQTGQNYNEQFF
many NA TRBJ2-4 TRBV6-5 TGTGCCAGCAGCGTCAAACCGGGACACATTCAGTACTTC CASSVKPGHIQYF
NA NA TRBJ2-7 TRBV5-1 TGCGCCAGCAGCTTGGCCGGTCAGAGACCGTACGAGCAGTACTTC CASSLAGQRPYEQYF
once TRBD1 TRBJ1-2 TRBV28 TGTGCCAGCAGCCCGGGGACAGGGTGGGGGAACTATGGCTACACCTTC CASSPGTGWGNYGYTF
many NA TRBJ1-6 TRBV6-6 TGTGCCAGCACCTTCGATAGGGGAGCGGCTTCACCCCTCCACTTT CASTFDRGAASPLHF
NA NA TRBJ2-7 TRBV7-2 TGTGCCAGCAGCGATAGCTGGAGAACCTACGAGCAGTACTTC CASSDSWRTYEQYF
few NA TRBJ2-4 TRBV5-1 TGCGCCAGCAGCCTCTCGGGGTTGGGGGAGCAGTACTTC CASSLSGLGEQYF
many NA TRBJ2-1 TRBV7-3 TGTGCCAGCAGCCCGGCCGGGAGCTATGAGCAGTTCTTC CASSPAGSYEQFF
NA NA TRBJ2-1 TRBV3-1 TGTGCTAGCAGCCAAGATCGCGCGGCCCGGGAGCAGTTCTTC CASSQDRAAREQFF
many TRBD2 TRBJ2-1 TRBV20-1 TGCAGTGCTAGAGATTGGCGGGGGAGCTCCTACAATGAGCAGTTCTTC CSARDWRGSSYNEQFF
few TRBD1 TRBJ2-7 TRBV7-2 TGTGCCAGCAGCTTAGGGGACAGGGAACTCTCCTACGAGCAGTACTTC CASSLGDRELSYEQYF
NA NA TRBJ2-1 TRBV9 TGTGCCAGCAGCGGAGCTCAGCTGGGGGCTGGGGAGCAGTTCTTC CASSGAQLGAGEQFF
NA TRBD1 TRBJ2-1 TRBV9 TGTGCCAGCAGGAAGGGACAGGGGAATAACAATGAGCAGTTCTTC CASRKGQGNNNEQFF
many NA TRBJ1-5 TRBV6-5 TGTGCCAGCAGTTGGGCCAGCAATCAGCCCCAGCATTTT CASSWASNQPQHF
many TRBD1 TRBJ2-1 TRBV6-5 TGTGCCAGCAGGGGGACAGGATCCTACAATGAGCAGTTCTTC CASRGTGSYNEQFF
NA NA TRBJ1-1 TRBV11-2 TGTGCCAGCAGGCGAATTAACACTGAAGCTTTCTTT CASRRINTEAFF
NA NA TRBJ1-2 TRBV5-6 TGTGCCAGCAGCAGGGAAAGGGTCAGGGGCCACACCTTC CASSRERVRGHTF
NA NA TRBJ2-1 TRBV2 TGTGCCAGCCTTGAACAGTACAATGAGCAGTTCTTC CASLEQYNEQFF
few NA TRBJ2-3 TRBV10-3 TGTGCCATCAGTGAACGCTTTCTTGCGCAGTATTTT CAISERFLAQYF
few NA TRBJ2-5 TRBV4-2 TGTGCCAGCAGCCAAGATGAGAGAGAGGCCCAGTACTTC CASSQDEREAQYF
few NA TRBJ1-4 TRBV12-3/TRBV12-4 TGTGCCAGCAGTGAGGCTGCAACTAATGAAAAACTGTTTTTT CASSEAATNEKLFF
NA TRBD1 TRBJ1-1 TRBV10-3 TGTGCCATCAGTGGTAGACAGGGATCGAACACTGAAGCTTTCTTT CAISGRQGSNTEAFF
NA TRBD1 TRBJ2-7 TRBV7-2 TGTGCCAGCAGCAGGACAGGGAACGAGCAGTACTTC CASSRTGNEQYF
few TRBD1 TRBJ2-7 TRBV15 TGTGCCACCAGCAGGGACAGGGGTCAGTACGAGCAGTACTTC CATSRDRGQYEQYF
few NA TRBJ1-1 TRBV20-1 TGCAGTGCTAGTGGGTCGAACACTGAAGCTTTCTTT CSASGSNTEAFF
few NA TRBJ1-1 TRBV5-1 TGCGCCAGCAGCTTGTATGGGATATATGGCAACACTGAAGCTTTCTTT CASSLYGIYGNTEAFF
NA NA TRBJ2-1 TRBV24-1 TGTGCCACCACCGAGGGCGGGGGCAGGGATGAGCAGTTCTTC CATTEGGGRDEQFF
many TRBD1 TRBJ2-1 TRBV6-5 TGTGCCAGCAGTACCGACAGGGGGAATGAGCAGTTCTTC CASSTDRGNEQFF
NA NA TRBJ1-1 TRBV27 TGTGCCAGCAGCCTAGGGGTACCGAACACTGAAGCTTTCTTT CASSLGVPNTEAFF
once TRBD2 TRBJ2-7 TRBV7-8 TGTGCCAGCAGCCCAGGGACTAGCGGGAGGTTCTACGAGCAGTACTTC CASSPGTSGRFYEQYF
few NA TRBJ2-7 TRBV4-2 TGTGCCGGCAGCCAGGTCCGCGCTGGCGAGCAGTACTTC CAGSQVRAGEQYF
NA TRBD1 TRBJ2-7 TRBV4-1 TGCGCCAGCAGCCAAGTGGGGTCGGACAGGGGCAACGAGCAGTACTTC CASSQVGSDRGNEQYF
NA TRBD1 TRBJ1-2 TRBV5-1 TGCGCCAGCAGCCCCGGGACAGGGGGTATCTATGGCTACACCTTC CASSPGTGGIYGYTF
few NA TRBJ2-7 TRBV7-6 TGTGCCAGCAGCCCCCAGGGAGCGGACGAGCAGTACTTC CASSPQGADEQYF
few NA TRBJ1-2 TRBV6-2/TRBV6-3 TGTGCCAGCAGTTACGCGGGGGCGGCTGGCTACACCTTC CASSYAGAAGYTF
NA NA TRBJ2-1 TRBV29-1 TGCAGCGTTGATACCAGGGACTACAATGAGCAGTTCTTC CSVDTRDYNEQFF
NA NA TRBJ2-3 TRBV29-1 TGCAGCGTCCCACTAGTGGAGGGAACAGATACGCAGTATTTT CSVPLVEGTDTQYF
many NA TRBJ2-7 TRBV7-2 TGTGCCAGCAGCTTAGTTGGTCTCTACGAGCAGTACTTC CASSLVGLYEQYF
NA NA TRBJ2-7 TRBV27 TGTGCCAGCAGCTCAGGCACAGGGAGGTACGAGCAGTACTTC CASSSGTGRYEQYF
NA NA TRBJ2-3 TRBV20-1 TGCAGTGCCGCCCAGAACAGCCGGCGGGGGCCCATGGGTACGCAGTATTTT CSAAQNSRRGPMGTQYF
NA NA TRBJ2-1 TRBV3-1 TGTGCCAGCAGCCATCCCGTCTTATACAATGAGCAGTTCTTC CASSHPVLYNEQFF
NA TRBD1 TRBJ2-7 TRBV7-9 TGTGCCAGCAGCCTTACAGGGGGTAGCGAGCAGTACTTC CASSLTGGSEQYF
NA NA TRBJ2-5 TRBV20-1 TGCAGTGCTCGGGCGGCCCCGGGGGAGACCCAGTACTTC CSARAAPGETQYF
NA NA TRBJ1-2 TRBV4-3 TGCGCCAGCAGCCAAGAGTTCACCTTCTATGGCTACACCTTC CASSQEFTFYGYTF
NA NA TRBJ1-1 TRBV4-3 TGCGCCAGCAGCCAAGTGGTAAGGAGGAACACTGAAGCTTTCTTT CASSQVVRRNTEAFF
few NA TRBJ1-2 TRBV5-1 TGCGCCAGCAGCTTGGAGCCAGACGACTATGGCTACACCTTC CASSLEPDDYGYTF
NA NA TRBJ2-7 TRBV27 TGTGCCAGCACGGGGCAGAACTCCTACGAGCAGTACTTC CASTGQNSYEQYF
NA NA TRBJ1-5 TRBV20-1 TGCAGTGCTAGGAGCGGGGGACGCAATCAGCCCCAGCATTTT CSARSGGRNQPQHF